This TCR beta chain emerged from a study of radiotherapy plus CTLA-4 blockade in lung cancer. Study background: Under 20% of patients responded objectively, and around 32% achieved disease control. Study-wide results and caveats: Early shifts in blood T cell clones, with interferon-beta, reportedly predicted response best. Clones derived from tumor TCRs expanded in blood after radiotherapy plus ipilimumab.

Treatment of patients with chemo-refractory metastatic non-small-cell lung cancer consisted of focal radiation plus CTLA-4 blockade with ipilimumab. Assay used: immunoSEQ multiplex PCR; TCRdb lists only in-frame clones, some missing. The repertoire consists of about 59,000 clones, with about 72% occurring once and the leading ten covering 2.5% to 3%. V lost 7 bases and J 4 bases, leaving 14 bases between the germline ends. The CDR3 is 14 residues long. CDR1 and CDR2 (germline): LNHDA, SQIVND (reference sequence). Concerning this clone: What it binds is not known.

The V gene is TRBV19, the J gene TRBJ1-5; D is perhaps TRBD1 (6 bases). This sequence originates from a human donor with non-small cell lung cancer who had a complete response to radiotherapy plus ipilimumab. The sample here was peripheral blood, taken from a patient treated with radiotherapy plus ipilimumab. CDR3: CASTRGQVNQPQHF. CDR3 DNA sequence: TGTGCCAGTACCAGGGGTCAGGTTAATCAGCCCCAGCATTTT.